The clone carrying this T cell receptor (beta chain) was counted only a few times. No antigen is known for it. The data derive from a study of T cell repertoires in cytomegalovirus infection. MiXCR, run by TCRdb on the reads, gives a single entry per CDR3 protein. The sample contains 600,000 to 700,000 distinct CDR3 sequences, 30% to 40% of which appear only once. This CDR3 has 14 amino acids. In germline, CDR1 is MDHEN, CDR2 SYDVKM. The V gene lost 7 bases and the J gene lost 3 bases, with 16 bases spanning the gap. The chain combines TRBV28 with TRBJ2-7; D might be TRBD2 (7 bases). The sequences come from cultured PBMCs, collected from culture after CMV antigen stimulation. This TCR was recovered from a human donor in good health (CMV status not recorded). Some clones in this sample may be carry-over from other donors' samples. The CDR3 DNA reads TGTGCCAGCACTTGGGGGGGCGGGAACTACGAGCAGTACTTC. Amino acids: CASTWGGGNYEQYF.